Below, 18 T cell receptor beta chains from the same sample are listed, as sequenced in a study of blood T cell repertoires in COVID-19. Measured with immunoSEQ multiplex PCR; TCRdb has only the in-frame clones, and not every one. The sample has 300,000 to 350,000 clones; 65% to 90% are singletons. Specimen: PBMCs or T cells enriched from blood (not recorded which). The source is a woman in her forties with acute COVID-19.

This chain connects TRBV7-2 to TRBJ1-6; 8 bases agree with TRBD1. Germline loops: CDR1 SGHTA, CDR2 FQGNSA. V was pared by 3 bases and J by 6 bases, with 4 bases of the junction left unmatched. The CDR3 is made up of 15 amino acids. The CDR3 DNA is TGTGCCAGCAGCTTTGAGGACAGGGCTAATTCACCCCTCCACTTT. Residues: CASSFEDRANSPLHF.

The chain is built from TRBV3-1 (or the pseudogene TRBV3-2) and TRBJ2-5; 7 nucleotides match TRBD2. V shed 3 bases, J shed 4 bases, and the junction held 11 bases outside the gene matches. CDR1 LGHDT and CDR2 YNNKEL come from the germline V gene (reference sequence). The CDR3 sequence is 16 residues long. The chain's CDR3 is CASSQGGTPDLETQYF. CDR3 nucleotides: TGTGCCAGCAGCCAGGGGGGGACCCCAGATTTAGAGACCCAGTACTTC.

The V call is TRBV5-4, the J call TRBJ1-1; D may be TRBD1 (5 bases). Trimming removed 4 bases at V and 8 bases at J, with 18 bases between. Per the germline V gene, CDR1 is SGHNT and CDR2 is YYREEE (reference sequence). The CDR3 contains 14 residues. CDR3: CASSRVDTAKEAFF. CDR3 nucleotide sequence: TGTGCCAGCAGCAGGGTGGACACCGCCAAGGAAGCTTTCTTT.

The chain is built from TRBV7-8 and TRBJ2-2, with 8 nucleotides matching TRBD2. CDR1 and CDR2 (germline): SGHVS, FQNEAQ. The CDR3 consists of 17 residues. V gave up 5 bases and J gave up 4 bases; unmatched junction bases: 12. The CDR3 region has the DNA TGTGCCAGCAGCCCCGCCCCCCAGCGGGAGATCACCGGGGAGCTGTTTTTT. Translated: CASSPAPQREITGELFF.

The V call is TRBV11-2, the J call TRBJ2-3, with D perhaps matching TRBD2 (5 bases). The CDR3 sequence is 15 residues long. Trimming took 4 bases from V and 5 from J, leaving 16 bases between them. The germline V gene has CDR1 SGHAT and CDR2 FQNNGV. CDR3 in amino acids: CASSSATGSVDTQYF. The CDR3 DNA reads as TGTGCCAGCAGCTCAGCGACCGGTAGCGTAGATACGCAGTATTTT. Using reference TRBV11-2 and TRBJ2-3 for the parts outside the CDR3, the full variable domain is EAGVAQSPRYKIIEKRQSVAFWCNPISGHATLYWYQQILGQGPKLLIQFQNNGVVDDSQLPKDRFSAERLKGVDSTLKIQPAKLEDSAVYLCASSSATGSVDTQYFGPGTRLTVL.

This clone showed up just once. V is TRBV6-5 and J is TRBJ1-2; 9 bases map to TRBD1. The junction had 6 bases not matched to a gene; V was cut back by 5 bases and J by 5 bases. The CDR3 runs to 14 residues. The germline CDR1 and CDR2 sequences are MNHEY and SVGAGI. Written as DNA, the CDR3 is TGTGCCAGCAGTCCGGGACAGGGATTTTATGGCTACACCTTC. Translation: CASSPGQGFYGYTF.

This chain uses TRBV7-6 with TRBJ1-1; 12 nucleotides line up with TRBD1. CDR3 length: 14 residues. Trimming cost V 6 bases and J 4 bases; bases outside gene matches: 3. CDR1 SGHVS and CDR2 FNYEAQ come from the germline V gene. CDR3: CASSGTGGFTEAFF. The CDR3 coding sequence is TGTGCCAGCAGTGGGACAGGGGGCTTCACTGAAGCTTTCTTT.

CDR3 region: CASTDRGRGETQYF. The DNA for the CDR3 is TGCGCCAGCACCGACAGGGGGCGCGGAGAGACCCAGTACTTC. V usage is TRBV5-1 and J usage is TRBJ2-5; 10 bases are a match to TRBD1. V lost 6 bases and J lost 4; bases outside the gene matches: 6. Germline assignment: CDR1 SGHRS and CDR2 YFSETQ. The CDR3 is 14 amino acids.

The chain joins TRBV28 to TRBJ1-1; no clear D gene. The germline CDR1 and CDR2 sequences are MDHEN and SYDVKM. V lost 8 bases and J lost 7, with 14 bases in between. The CDR3 is 12 amino acids. The CDR3 DNA reads TGTGCCAGCGGCCCGTCGGCGGTTGAAGCTTTCTTT. Translating it yields CASGPSAVEAFF.

This clone was detected once. This rearrangement joins TRBV7-9 to TRBJ1-2, with D uncertain. The V and J ends lost 1 base and 8 bases respectively, with 8 bases between them. The length of the CDR3 is 12 residues. Germline V gene sequence: CDR1 SEHNR, CDR2 FQNEAQ (reference sequence). DNA for the CDR3: TGTGCCAGCAGCTTAGTGTTTCTGGGCTACACCTTC. As protein: CASSLVFLGYTF.

V and J are TRBV7-2 and TRBJ1-2; 12 nucleotides align to TRBD1. The CDR3 length is 16 residues. The trim removed 5 bases at V and 4 bases at J, leaving 8 bases unmatched. Germline V gives CDR1 SGHTA, CDR2 FQGNSA. The CDR3 DNA follows: TGTGCCAGCAGCGCCAGGGACAGGGGGCCGGGCTATGGCTACACCTTC. Its translation is CASSARDRGPGYGYTF.

The genes are TRBV19 and TRBJ2-7; 7 bases are a match to TRBD1. Germline V CDR1 and CDR2: LNHDA, SQIVND (reference sequence). This CDR3 comprises 14 residues. The ends lost 6 bases at V and 5 bases at J; junction bases unmatched: 10. In DNA, the CDR3 is TGTGCCAGTAGCCTCCGACAGGGTAGCGACGAGCAGTACTTC. It is translated as CASSLRQGSDEQYF.

This clone was observed a few times. The chain joins TRBV7-2 to TRBJ1-3; D gene uncertain. The CDR3 loop spans 14 amino acids. Germline V gene data show CDR1 as SGHTA and CDR2 as FQGNSA. V dropped 5 bases and J dropped 0 bases, with 8 bases sitting between them. The DNA of the CDR3 is TGTGCCAGCAGCCTCCGTTACTCTGGAAACACCATATATTTT. Translating gives CASSLRYSGNTIYF.

The chain employs TRBV27 and TRBJ2-7; 8 nucleotides align to TRBD2. Germline V gene lookup returns CDR1 MNHEY and CDR2 SMNVEV (reference sequence). This CDR3 is built from 12 residues. V shed 3 bases and J 8 bases; nucleotides not matched to a gene: 3. The CDR3: CASSFERGKQYF. For the CDR3, the DNA is TGTGCCAGCAGTTTTGAGCGGGGGAAGCAGTACTTC.

The V call is TRBV27, the J call TRBJ2-7; 9 bases fit TRBD2. The V and J ends lost 2 bases and 2 bases, in that order; junction bases with no gene match: 7. Germline V gene lookup returns CDR1 MNHEY and CDR2 SMNVEV (reference sequence). The CDR3 contains 16 residues. The CDR3 loop is CASSLRSGSTPYEQYF. CDR3 coding DNA: TGTGCCAGCAGTTTACGTAGCGGGAGCACCCCCTACGAGCAGTACTTC.

This chain connects TRBV11-2 to TRBJ2-5, with TRBD1 matching 8 bases. Trimming cost V 1 base and J 4 bases; bases outside gene matches: 11. The CDR3 runs 17 residues. CDR1 and CDR2 from the germline V gene are SGHAT and FQNNGV. CDR3 region: CASSLAIPGGWGETQYF. CDR3 nucleotide sequence: TGTGCCAGCAGCTTAGCTATACCAGGGGGCTGGGGAGAGACCCAGTACTTC.

This clone appeared a few times. V and J are TRBV12-3 or TRBV12-4 and TRBJ1-4, with a possible D match to TRBD1 (6 bases). Trimming left V 10 bases short and J 6 bases short, with 15 bases between. This CDR3 contains 13 residues. The CDR3 loop reads CATTRGGYEKLFF. The CDR3 DNA follows: TGTGCCACCACCCGTGGGGGCTATGAAAAACTGTTTTTT.

The genes are TRBV2 and TRBJ2-1; 7 bases are shared with TRBD1. V was pared by 7 bases and J by 5 bases, with 11 bases of the junction left unmatched. The CDR3 sequence is 15 residues long. The germline V gene has CDR1 SNHLY and CDR2 FYNNEI. The CDR3 loop is CASKTRDSHNNEQFF. DNA for the CDR3: TGTGCCAGCAAAACCCGGGACAGCCACAACAATGAGCAGTTCTTC.